This T cell receptor (beta chain) was retrieved from a study of T cells in Graves' hyperthyroidism and ophthalmopathy. Study-wide results and caveats: By a 13 V-J model, ophthalmopathy was set apart from stable hyperthyroidism.

TCR beta CDR3 regions were amplified from RNA transcripts. The TCR CDR3 was amplified in a first-round RT-PCR using the HTBI primer set. TCRdb analysed the multiplex PCR reads with MiXCR anew, one entry per CDR3 protein. The table records some 740,000 distinct CDR3 sequences, approximately 15% of them present only once. The CDR3 has 16 amino acids. Per the germline V gene, CDR1 is MGHRA and CDR2 is YSYEKL. Trimming shortened V by 1 base and J by 3 bases, and 15 bases separated the two germline ends. This clonotype was observed at least ten times. What it recognizes is unknown. The material sequenced was blood. This TCR came from a woman aged 18-29 years with Graves' hyperthyroidism. The chain joins TRBV4-1 to TRBJ1-2, with D possibly matching TRBD1 (6 bases). This CDR3 reads CASSQVQQGPYYGYTF. Here the CDR3 DNA reads TGCGCCAGCAGCCAAGTACAACAGGGACCTTACTATGGCTACACCTTC.